Reported below is one T cell receptor beta chain. V lost 4 bases to trimming and J lost 2 bases; unmatched junction nucleotides: 13. The length of the CDR3 is 17 residues. Germline assignment: CDR1 MGHRA and CDR2 YSYEKL. These data originate in a study of control samples from healthy donors and cancer patients. Only in-frame clones appear in the TCRdb table, and some are missing; sequencing was by immunoSEQ multiplex PCR. This sample yields 150,000 to 200,000 clones, of which roughly 92% are seen a single time; less than 0.75% belongs to the top ten. V usage is TRBV4-1 and J usage is TRBJ2-7, with 8 bases identical to TRBD1. Source material: blood. The receptor comes from a woman younger than 45 in good health. CDR3 loop: CASSPRQGAKPTYEQYF. The CDR3 DNA is TGCGCCAGCAGCCCACGGCAGGGGGCGAAACCTACCTACGAGCAGTACTTC.